This T cell receptor beta chain came from a study of technical replicates of blood from a few donors. Assay: immunoSEQ multiplex PCR; the TCRdb copy retains only in-frame clones and omits some. The sample shows approximately 81,000 clones, nearly 97% of them seen only once. The V gene lost 1 base and the J gene lost 3 bases, with 20 bases spanning the gap. Germline V gives CDR1 SGDLS, CDR2 YYNGEE. CDR3 size: 18 residues. The TCR comes from a human donor in good health. Source material: T cells isolated from PBMCs. The gene calls are TRBV9 and TRBJ2-1; no clear D gene. CDR3 loop: CASSVPILGGTDYNEQFF. Here the CDR3 DNA reads TGTGCCAGCAGCGTACCCATCCTAGGCGGAACCGACTACAATGAGCAGTTCTTC. Variable domain in full (rest from reference TRBV9 and TRBJ2-1): DSGVTQTPKHLITATGQRVTLRCSPRSGDLSVYWYQQSLDQGLQFLIQYYNGEERAKGNILERFSAQQFPDLHSELNLSSLELGDSALYFCASSVPILGGTDYNEQFFGPGTRLTVL.